The rows below give T cell receptor beta chains drawn from one sample of a study of human T cells and chemical hapten exposure. TCRdb re-called the RACE reads with MiXCR, one entry per CDR3 protein. The repertoire holds about 140,000 distinct CDR3 sequences, with about 12% as singletons. The sample consisted of whole blood, taken in connection with sensitization to the hapten diphenylcyclopropenone (DPC). The source of these receptors is a woman aged 45-65 years with alopecia areata. Some clones in this sample may be carry-over from other donors' samples. CDR3s include the opening cysteine and the closing phenylalanine or tryptophan. Clone sizes are given selectively: once, few, many, or a class where the clone is expanded.

v_call: TRBV6-2/TRBV6-3; clone_size: many; cdr3_length: 15; cdr3_aa: CASSPFAQNTGELFF
v_call: TRBV7-7; clone_size: few; cdr3_length: 14; cdr3_aa: CASSLAGMGETQYF
v_call: TRBV29-1; clone_size: few; cdr3_length: 10; cdr3_aa: CSVLNTEAFF
v_call: TRBV10-1; clone_size: many; cdr3_length: 16; cdr3_aa: CATPLAGGPNTGELFF
v_call: TRBV9; clone_size: few; cdr3_length: 16; cdr3_aa: CASSVGVSVGANVLTF
v_call: TRBV5-4; clone_size: -; cdr3_length: 13; cdr3_aa: CASSLVLRSEQYF
v_call: TRBV18; clone_size: -; cdr3_length: 14; cdr3_aa: CASSPGATSGTQYF
v_call: TRBV15; clone_size: many; cdr3_length: 12; cdr3_aa: CATSPEANEQFF
v_call: TRBV6-2/TRBV6-3; clone_size: -; cdr3_length: 13; cdr3_aa: CASNEGPYNEQFF
v_call: TRBV29-1; clone_size: few; cdr3_length: 12; cdr3_aa: CSVVDGSYEQYF
v_call: TRBV28; clone_size: few; cdr3_length: 12; cdr3_aa: CASSSSVPEQYF
v_call: TRBV3-1; clone_size: few; cdr3_length: 15; cdr3_aa: CASSQDARGNQPQHF
v_call: TRBV10-1; clone_size: -; cdr3_length: 15; cdr3_aa: CASSKEQGRDEKLFF
v_call: TRBV7-2; clone_size: once; cdr3_length: 13; cdr3_aa: CASSPGRGTEAFF
v_call: TRBV5-1; clone_size: many; cdr3_length: 16; cdr3_aa: CASSLIPGGPTGELFF
v_call: TRBV7-2; clone_size: -; cdr3_length: 14; cdr3_aa: CASSQGRGPETQYF
v_call: TRBV3-1; clone_size: few; cdr3_length: 18; cdr3_aa: CASSQDRPTATLNTEAFF
v_call: TRBV11-3; clone_size: few; cdr3_length: 15; cdr3_aa: CASSLKLAGPDTQYF
v_call: TRBV11-2; clone_size: many; cdr3_length: 13; cdr3_aa: CASSLVSPGEQFF